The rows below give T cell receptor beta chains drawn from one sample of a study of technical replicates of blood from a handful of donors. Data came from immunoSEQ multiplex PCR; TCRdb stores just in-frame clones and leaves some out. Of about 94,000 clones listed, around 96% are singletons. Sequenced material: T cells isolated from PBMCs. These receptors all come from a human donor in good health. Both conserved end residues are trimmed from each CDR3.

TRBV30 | AWGSGRAYEQY
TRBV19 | ASKRDNEQF
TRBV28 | ASSLPIMQGAYEQY
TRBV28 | ASSLQGYTEAF
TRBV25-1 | ASTPWGDEKLF
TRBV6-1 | ASSQGQISNQPQH
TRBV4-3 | ASSPKAGEAKNIQY
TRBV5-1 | ASSLGAYEQY
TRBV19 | ATSPGTGKYEQY
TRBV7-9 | ASSLQGHGELF
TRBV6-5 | ASRDSLNEQF
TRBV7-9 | ASSQGDVATNEKLF
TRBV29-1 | SVGIGWRANTGELF
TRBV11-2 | ASSWSSGTSPYEQY
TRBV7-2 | ASAERRTGELF
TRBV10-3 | AIRDREIGRPY
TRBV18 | ASSPGGTTTSSEQY
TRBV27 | ASSLRTGKEAF
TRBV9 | ASSGTSATEQF
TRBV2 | ASSQTRQLLNTEAF
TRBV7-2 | ASSSPREAETQY
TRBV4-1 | ASSQEEQGIPDTQY
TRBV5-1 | ASSLVLAGGHEQF
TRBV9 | ASSARDSFVGNEQF
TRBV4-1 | ASSQAHGGTDTQY
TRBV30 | AWGGSGGGISYGEAF
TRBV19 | ASSIGVAGLYNEQF
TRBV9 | ASSVDLNEQY
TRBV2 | ASRGLADNEQF
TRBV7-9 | ASSLDSGSGTGELF
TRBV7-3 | ASSPGTPSNQPQH
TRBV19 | ASTSGSTYEQF
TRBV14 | ASSQNLGALYTEAF
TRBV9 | ASSVANSGYGYT
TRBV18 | ASSPSRTFTDTQY
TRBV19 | ASSRVTSGSQTQY
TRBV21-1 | ASSNQGDRVNEQY
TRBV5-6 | ASSWTSGRPLSGANVLT
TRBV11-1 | ASSLNGQNYGYT
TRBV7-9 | ASSFDRGRDTIY
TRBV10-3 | AIAPNPGSQETQY
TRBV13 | ASSLWGADGYT
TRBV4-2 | ASSPDRGGYGYT
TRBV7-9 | ASSPSSTGETQY
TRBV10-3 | AISGGSTDTQY
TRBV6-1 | ASSEPGLVQPQH
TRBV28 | ASSISEYNEQF
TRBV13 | ASSLSLGGDTQY
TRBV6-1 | ASSEVLTTEQF
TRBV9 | ASEREYGELF
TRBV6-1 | ASGSGNQPQH